Below are 18 T cell receptor beta chains sequenced from a single sample in a study of T cells after posttransplantation cyclophosphamide. Method: immunoSEQ multiplex PCR; TCRdb's copy keeps in-frame clones and lacks some. The table shows about 66,000 clones, with over 85% occurring only once. The sample taken for sequencing was PBMCs. These receptors all come from a woman in her thirties in good health and a related stem cell transplant donor.

This chain joins TRBV7-2 and TRBJ1-2; D not resolved. V shed 5 bases and J shed 6 bases, with 19 bases lying between them. The length of the CDR3 is 15 residues. Per the germline V gene, CDR1 is SGHTA and CDR2 is FQGNSA. The CDR3 loop is CASSRNGRREDGYTF. DNA of the CDR3: TGTGCCAGCAGCCGAAACGGACGGCGAGAGGATGGCTACACCTTC.

This chain connects TRBV28 to TRBJ1-2; D uncertain. Germline V lookup: CDR1 MDHEN, CDR2 SYDVKM. Trimming took off 5 bases at V and 8 bases at J, with 12 bases between the two ends. The CDR3 sequence is 12 residues long. CDR3 in DNA: TGTGCCAGCAGTCCCCCGGATGGAGGCTACACCTTC. As protein: CASSPPDGGYTF.

This clone has only one observation. The CDR3 here is CASSVGRDDGYTF. The CDR3 DNA is TGTGCCAGCAGCGTCGGGAGGGATGATGGCTACACCTTC. The gene calls are TRBV7-2 and TRBJ1-2, with D uncertain. In germline, CDR1 is SGHTA, CDR2 FQGNSA. The CDR3 runs to 13 residues. Trimming cost V 5 bases and J 6 bases, with 13 bases left between them.

V and J are TRBV4-2 and TRBJ2-5; 9 bases are a match to TRBD2. V shed 0 bases, J shed 1 base, and the junction held 0 bases outside the gene matches. The CDR3 spans 15 residues. Looked up from germline, CDR1 is LGHNA and CDR2 is YNFKEQ. The CDR3 coding sequence is TGTGCCAGCAGCCAAGAGCGGGGGGGCCAAGAGACCCAGTACTTC. It translates to CASSQERGGQETQYF.

The chain has TRBV7-9 and TRBJ2-2, with D tentatively TRBD1 (6 bases). This CDR3 spans 16 amino acids. Germline V CDR1 and CDR2: SEHNR, FQNEAQ (reference sequence). V was pared by 5 bases and J by 0 bases, with 13 bases between. In nucleotides, the CDR3 is TGTGCCAGCAGCGGACGACAGGTTACGAACACCGGGGAGCTGTTTTTT. Amino acids: CASSGRQVTNTGELFF. Looking up the rest from reference TRBV7-9 and TRBJ2-2 gives the full variable domain: DTGVSQNPRHKITKRGQNVTFRCDPISEHNRLYWYRQTLGQGPEFLTYFQNEAQLEKSRLLSDRFSAERPKGSFSTLEIQRTEQGDSAMYLCASSGRQVTNTGELFFGEGSRLTVL.

This chain links TRBV5-5 with TRBJ1-2; 11 bases line up with TRBD1. Germline V gives CDR1 SGHKS, CDR2 YYEKEE (reference sequence). V was pared by 3 bases and J by 5 bases, with 3 bases of the junction left unmatched. There are 14 residues in the CDR3. This chain's CDR3 is CASSSDRGQYGYTF. The DNA for the CDR3 is TGTGCCAGCAGCTCGGACAGGGGGCAATATGGCTACACCTTC.

J is TRBJ2-2 and V is TRBV6-5, with 7 bases aligning to TRBD2. This CDR3 has 13 residues. With V trimmed by 10 bases and J by 5 bases, 7 bases remained unmatched. Germline CDR1 is MNHEY and CDR2 is SVGAGI. CDR3 bases: TGTGCCACCCGAGCGCGGGGGACCGGGGAGCTGTTTTTT. Protein sequence: CATRARGTGELFF.

The rearrangement uses TRBV5-6 and TRBJ2-1, with a weak D call TRBD1 (5 bases). This CDR3 is built from 13 residues. Germline CDR1 SGHDT, CDR2 YYEEEE. Trimming left V 2 bases short and J 8 bases short, with 11 bases between. The CDR3 is CASSFNTGYEQFF. In nucleotides, the CDR3 is TGTGCCAGCAGCTTCAACACAGGCTATGAGCAGTTCTTC.

The chain carries TRBV27 and TRBJ1-1; the match to TRBD1 covers 9 bases. In germline, CDR1 is MNHEY, CDR2 SMNVEV (reference sequence). CDR3 size: 13 residues. V gave up 5 bases and J gave up 4 bases; unmatched junction bases: 2. CDR3 amino acids: CASSNRGRTEAFF. In nucleotides, the CDR3 is TGTGCCAGCAGTAACAGGGGGCGCACTGAAGCTTTCTTT.

This chain joins TRBV6-5 and TRBJ1-3, with 8 bases identical to TRBD1. The CDR3 contains 15 residues. Trimming took 4 bases from V and 0 from J; bases not matched to a gene: 2. The germline V gene encodes CDR1 MNHEY and CDR2 SVGAGI. For the CDR3, the DNA is TGTGCCAGCAGTTCGGACAGGGTCTCTGGAAACACCATATATTTT. Translation gives CASSSDRVSGNTIYF.

A note on this clone: A read error may account for a junction end that differs from germline. Here the CDR3 DNA reads TGTGCCAGCAGCTCCCAGACGGAAAAAAGCATTCAGTACTTC. Translation: CASSSQTEKSIQYF. J is TRBJ2-4 and V is TRBV5-4; D remains ambiguous. The length of the CDR3 is 14 residues. Germline V gives CDR1 SGHNT, CDR2 YYREEE (reference sequence).

The genes are TRBV11-2 and TRBJ1-4; possible D gene TRBD1, 6 bases. V lost 2 bases and J 2 bases, leaving 9 bases between the germline ends. This CDR3 is built from 15 residues. Germline V CDR1 and CDR2: SGHAT, FQNNGV. CDR3: CASSLSRGTNEKLFF. CDR3 DNA sequence: TGTGCCAGCAGCTTAAGTAGGGGGACTAATGAAAAACTGTTTTTT.

This clone was seen only once. CDR3 amino acids: CASSLGPRTLFSGNTIYF. The CDR3 DNA reads as TGCGCCAGCAGCTTGGGTCCACGGACGCTCTTCTCTGGAAACACCATATATTTT. The chain employs TRBV5-1 and TRBJ1-3; D remains ambiguous. This CDR3 is built from 18 residues. Germline CDR1 and CDR2: SGHRS and YFSETQ. The ends were cut back, 0 bases at V and 0 bases at J, with 16 bases in the middle. Using reference TRBV5-1 and TRBJ1-3 for the parts outside the CDR3, the full variable domain is KAGVTQTPRYLIKTRGQQVTLSCSPISGHRSVSWYQQTPGQGLQFLFEYFSETQRNKGNFPGRFSGRQFSNSRSEMNVSTLELGDSALYLCASSLGPRTLFSGNTIYFGEGSWLTVV.

This clone appeared once. The rearrangement links TRBV7-3 to TRBJ1-4; perhaps TRBD1 as D (5 bases). Trimming removed 4 bases from V and 0 bases from J, with 6 bases in between. Per the germline V gene, CDR1 is SGHTA and CDR2 is FQGTGA. This CDR3 spans 14 amino acids. CDR3 sequence reads: CASSYRPTNEKLFF. The CDR3 DNA reads as TGTGCCAGCAGCTACAGGCCAACTAATGAAAAACTGTTTTTT.

The chain recombines TRBV19 with TRBJ2-1, with D tentatively TRBD2 (5 bases). The V end was cut by 4 bases, the J end by 1 base, with 17 bases between. This CDR3 has 17 amino acids. CDR1 and CDR2 (germline): LNHDA, SQIVND (reference sequence). The CDR3 DNA reads as TGTGCCAGTAGTAGTCCCTGGCTGGAGGTATCCTACAATGAGCAGTTCTTC. It yields the protein CASSSPWLEVSYNEQFF.

The chain uses TRBV29-1 and TRBJ2-1; TRBD1 aligns across 7 bases. Unmatched junction bases numbered 3, after V lost 6 bases and J lost 1 base. The length of the CDR3 is 13 residues. CDR1 and CDR2 from the germline V gene are SQVTM and ANQGSEA. The CDR3 region has the DNA TGCAGCGTCGTCAGGGGGTCCTACAATGAGCAGTTCTTC. This codes for CSVVRGSYNEQFF.

The chain carries TRBV23-1 and TRBJ1-2; no definite D call. TRBV23-1 is annotated as an ORF whose role is uncertain. The CDR3 covers 16 residues. V shed 1 base and J shed 5 bases, with 17 bases lying between them. This CDR3 reads CASSQFAPEVEYGYTF. As DNA, the CDR3 is TGCGCCAGCAGTCAATTTGCGCCGGAAGTAGAGTATGGCTACACCTTC.

This clone turned up a few times. The V call is TRBV19, the J call TRBJ1-2; D may be TRBD1 (5 bases). Germline loops: CDR1 LNHDA, CDR2 SQIVND (reference sequence). V dropped 8 bases and J dropped 6 bases, with 13 bases sitting between them. This CDR3 is built from 12 residues. CDR3 sequence reads: CASRQGNHGYTF. The DNA of the CDR3 is TGTGCCAGTCGGCAGGGTAATCATGGCTACACCTTC.